This T cell receptor (beta chain) was captured by sequencing in a study of shared clonotypes between healthy human individuals. CDR1 is LGHNA, CDR2 YNFKEQ, per germline. The CDR3 spans 15 residues. V was pared by 3 bases and J by 1 base, with 13 bases between. This clone was seen a handful of times. Only in-frame clones appear in the TCRdb table, and some are missing; sequencing was by immunoSEQ multiplex PCR. The sample lists about half a million clones, 78% seen once, with about 12% in the top ten. The chain couples TRBV4-2 to TRBJ2-7, with D possibly TRBD2 on 7 matching bases. The TCR was taken from a woman in her thirties or forties in good health. Some clones in this sample may be carry-over from other donors' samples. Sequencing was carried out using PBMCs. The CDR3 loop reads CASSQRGGQSYEQYF. The CDR3 DNA follows: TGTGCCAGCAGCCAGAGGGGGGGCCAGTCCTACGAGCAGTACTTC.